A single sample gave rise to the 32 T cell receptor beta chains below, sequenced in a study of blood T cell repertoires in COVID-19. Method: immunoSEQ multiplex PCR; TCRdb's copy keeps in-frame clones and lacks some. The repertoire holds about 440,000 clones, less than 95% seen once, with 0.6% to 0.7% in the top ten. What was sequenced was PBMCs or T cells enriched from blood (not recorded which). These receptor sequences come from a man aged 18-30 years who had recovered from COVID-19.

This chain joins TRBV28 and TRBJ2-1; D not resolved. Germline V gene sequence: CDR1 MDHEN, CDR2 SYDVKM. The ends were cut back, 5 bases at V and 3 bases at J, with 5 bases in the middle. This CDR3 is 12 amino acids long. In DNA form, the CDR3 reads TGTGCCAGCAGTGTAAACTACAATGAGCAGTTCTTC. Protein: CASSVNYNEQFF.

This chain connects TRBV28 to TRBJ1-1; D gene uncertain. Germline V gene lookup returns CDR1 MDHEN and CDR2 SYDVKM. This CDR3 spans 15 amino acids. Between the trimmed V and J ends, which lost 6 bases and 1 base, there was a span of 15 bases. The CDR3 is CASRAWYGANTEAFF. The DNA of the CDR3 is TGTGCCAGCAGGGCTTGGTACGGAGCGAACACTGAAGCTTTCTTT.

The V call is TRBV11-2, the J call TRBJ2-2; D ambiguous. Per germline, CDR1 SGHAT and CDR2 FQNNGV. V was trimmed by 0 bases and J by 5 bases, leaving 10 bases between them. The CDR3 runs 15 residues. This CDR3 is CASSLEVGTTGELFF. In nucleotides, the CDR3 is TGTGCCAGCAGCTTAGAAGTGGGCACTACCGGGGAGCTGTTTTTT. Using reference TRBV11-2 and TRBJ2-2 for the parts outside the CDR3, the full variable domain is EAGVAQSPRYKIIEKRQSVAFWCNPISGHATLYWYQQILGQGPKLLIQFQNNGVVDDSQLPKDRFSAERLKGVDSTLKIQPAKLEDSAVYLCASSLEVGTTGELFFGEGSRLTVL.

The V call is TRBV2, the J call TRBJ2-7; 12 bases are shared with TRBD1. This CDR3 region has 20 residues. With V trimmed by 3 bases and J by 1 base, 16 bases remained unmatched. Germline V CDR1 and CDR2: SNHLY, FYNNEI. CDR3 DNA sequence: TGTGCCAGCAGTGAGGGACAGGGGGCAATTGGGAGGTATCGGTCCTACGAGCAGTACTTC. Translation gives CASSEGQGAIGRYRSYEQYF.

The J gene is TRBJ2-7, the V gene TRBV19, with D possibly TRBD1 on 6 matching bases. V lost 3 bases, J lost 8 bases, and 32 bases lay in between. Germline V CDR1 and CDR2: LNHDA, SQIVND (reference sequence). This CDR3 spans 19 amino acids. The CDR3 DNA follows: TGTGCCAGTAGTATCGCGTCCTTAAGAGGGGGTCTAGGGTTTGTTCAGCAGTACTTC. This encodes CASSIASLRGGLGFVQQYF.

This rearrangement joins TRBV28 to TRBJ2-2, with TRBD2 identical over 7 bases. The germline V gene encodes CDR1 MDHEN and CDR2 SYDVKM. The V and J ends lost 2 bases and 6 bases, in that order; junction bases with no gene match: 6. There are 15 residues in the CDR3. CDR3 amino acids: CASSLGRGGSGELFF. CDR3 in DNA: TGTGCCAGCAGTTTAGGGCGGGGAGGGTCCGGGGAGCTGTTTTTT.

The CDR3 bases are TGTGCCGGCCAGCGGACCATAAAAGAGACCCAGTACTTC. Its protein product is CAGQRTIKETQYF. This chain joins TRBV6-5 and TRBJ2-5; D might be TRBD2 (5 bases). Germline V CDR1 and CDR2: MNHEY, SVGAGI. Deletions cut 11 bases from V and 3 bases from J, with 16 bases between. The CDR3 consists of 13 residues.

This clone was observed a single time. This chain uses TRBV24-1 with TRBJ1-4, with 9 bases matching TRBD1. After removal of 9 bases from V and 8 bases from J, the junction contained 6 bases not matched to a gene. Germline V CDR1 and CDR2: KGHDR, SFDVKD. The CDR3 covers 13 residues. In DNA, the CDR3 is TGTGCCACCTCTCCCGGACAGGGGGAAAAACTGTTTTTT. As protein: CATSPGQGEKLFF.

This clone was counted once. The chain carries TRBV5-8 and TRBJ2-3, with 7 bases identical to TRBD2. The CDR3 loop spans 15 amino acids. The junction had 5 bases not matched to a gene; V was cut back by 3 bases and J by 1 base. The germline gives CDR1 SGHTS, CDR2 YDEGEE. Written as DNA, the CDR3 is TGTGCCAGCAGCTCTCAGGGAGGGGGCACAGATACGCAGTATTTT. Protein: CASSSQGGGTDTQYF.

This rearrangement joins TRBV28 to TRBJ2-2; 8 positions agree with TRBD1. The CDR3 has 14 amino acids. Germline CDR1 reads MDHEN; CDR2 reads SYDVKM. Trimming took 6 bases from V and 5 from J; bases not matched to a gene: 5. The CDR3 loop is CASRLNRGTGELFF. The CDR3 coding sequence is TGTGCCAGCAGACTAAACAGGGGGACCGGGGAGCTGTTTTTT.

This chain uses TRBV2 with TRBJ1-2; D unresolved. Trimming took off 5 bases at V and 4 bases at J, with 8 bases between the two ends. CDR3 size: 12 residues. CDR1 SNHLY and CDR2 FYNNEI come from the germline V gene. In nucleotides, the CDR3 is TGTGCCAGCAGTATTCAGGTCTATGGCTACACCTTC. Encoded protein: CASSIQVYGYTF. The full variable domain, with the rest looked up from reference TRBV2 and TRBJ1-2, is EPEVTQTPSHQVTQMGQEVILRCVPISNHLYFYWYRQILGQKVEFLVSFYNNEISEKSEIFDDQFSVERPDGSNFTLKIRSTKLEDSAMYFCASSIQVYGYTFGSGTRLTVV.

The chain joins TRBV18 to TRBJ2-7, with TRBD2 identical over 8 bases. Germline values: CDR1 KGHSH, CDR2 LQKENI. V shed 3 bases, J shed 4 bases, and the junction held 2 bases outside the gene matches. The CDR3 spans 13 residues. CDR3 region: CASSPTSGYEQYF. The DNA for the CDR3 is TGTGCCAGCTCACCTACTAGCGGATACGAGCAGTACTTC.

Only one count was recorded for this clone. The J gene is TRBJ2-3, the V gene TRBV27, with D hard to call. Trimming took 2 bases from V and 0 from J, leaving 6 bases between them. CDR3 length equals 14 residues. CDR1 is MNHEY, CDR2 SMNVEV, per germline (reference sequence). The CDR3 bases are TGTGCCAGCAGTTTACGGGTTAGCACAGATACGCAGTATTTT. It is translated as CASSLRVSTDTQYF.

The chain recombines TRBV5-4 with TRBJ2-1, with D possibly TRBD1 on 6 matching bases. Germline V gene sequence: CDR1 SGHNT, CDR2 YYREEE (reference sequence). The CDR3 length is 14 residues. Trimming took 4 bases from V and 12 from J, leaving 20 bases between them. CDR3: CASSPRDNNGLQFF. Here the CDR3 DNA reads TGTGCCAGCAGCCCCCGGGACAATAATGGGTTGCAGTTCTTC.

The count of this clone is one. V usage is TRBV29-1 and J usage is TRBJ2-7, with 12 bases that match TRBD2. The CDR3 covers 13 residues. Germline CDR1 SQVTM, CDR2 ANQGSEA. With V trimmed by 5 bases and J by 5 bases, 4 bases remained unmatched. CDR3: CSVSSGGANEQYF. The CDR3 DNA follows: TGCAGCGTTTCTAGCGGGGGGGCTAACGAGCAGTACTTC.

The chain joins TRBV20-1 to TRBJ1-2; maybe TRBD1 (6 bases). The CDR3 sequence is 14 residues long. CDR1 is DFQATT and CDR2 is SNEGSKA in the germline V gene (reference sequence). The V and J ends lost 3 bases and 6 bases respectively, with 17 bases between them. Written as DNA, the CDR3 is TGCAGTGCTAGTTTTACAGGGAGTTTCGATGGCTACACCTTC. Translation gives CSASFTGSFDGYTF.

The gene calls are TRBV9 and TRBJ2-1; 12 nucleotides match TRBD2. This CDR3 region has 17 residues. With 3 bases clipped from V and 0 bases from J, the junction kept 4 bases outside the gene matches. Germline CDR1 and CDR2: SGDLS and YYNGEE. The CDR3 is CASSGETSGSSYNEQFF. CDR3 nucleotides: TGTGCCAGCAGCGGGGAGACTAGCGGGAGCTCCTACAATGAGCAGTTCTTC. Variable domain in full (rest from reference TRBV9 and TRBJ2-1): DSGVTQTPKHLITATGQRVTLRCSPRSGDLSVYWYQQSLDQGLQFLIQYYNGEERAKGNILERFSAQQFPDLHSELNLSSLELGDSALYFCASSGETSGSSYNEQFFGPGTRLTVL.

The chain joins TRBV11-3 to TRBJ2-5; D might be TRBD2 (6 bases). There are 16 residues in the CDR3. V was pared by 3 bases and J by 2 bases, with 16 bases between. The germline V gene encodes CDR1 SGHNT and CDR2 YENEEA. The CDR3 DNA sequence: TGTGCCAGCAGCTTGGGACTTCCCTTGGGTCAAGAGACCCAGTACTTC. It is translated as CASSLGLPLGQETQYF.

This clone has just one count. The V and J genes are TRBV2 and TRBJ1-6, with 7 bases lining up with TRBD1. This CDR3 has 14 amino acids. Germline CDR1 SNHLY, CDR2 FYNNEI. The V and J ends lost 3 bases and 5 bases, in that order; junction bases with no gene match: 1. CDR3 coding DNA: TGTGCCAGCAGTGACACAGGGGATAATTCACCCCTCCACTTT. Residues: CASSDTGDNSPLHF.

The J gene is TRBJ2-3, the V gene TRBV10-3, with TRBD1 matching 8 bases. Germline CDR1 and CDR2: ENHRY and SYGVKD. This CDR3 contains 18 residues. Unmatched junction bases numbered 8, after V lost 0 bases and J lost 0 bases. The CDR3 loop reads CAISESIRNRGSTDTQYF. In nucleotides, the CDR3 is TGTGCCATCAGTGAGTCGATACGGAACAGGGGGAGCACAGATACGCAGTATTTT.

The chain employs TRBV30 and TRBJ2-3; D gene ambiguous. Germline V gene sequence: CDR1 GTSNPN, CDR2 SVGIG (reference sequence). This CDR3 contains 13 residues. V lost 8 bases to trimming and J lost 2 bases, with 14 bases between them. In DNA, the CDR3 is TGTGCCCGATCTGGCGGTACCACAGATACGCAGTATTTT. Its translation: CARSGGTTDTQYF.

This rearrangement joins TRBV7-3 to TRBJ1-2, with a tentative D call TRBD1 (5 bases). Germline CDR1 and CDR2: SGHTA and FQGTGA. The CDR3 runs to 17 residues. The ends were cut back, 1 base at V and 4 bases at J, with 19 bases in the middle. The CDR3 protein is CASSLIQLKQGGYGYTF. Written as DNA, the CDR3 is TGTGCCAGCAGCTTAATACAGTTAAAGCAGGGCGGCTATGGCTACACCTTC.

The CDR3 DNA reads as TGTGCCTGGGCCGGGACTTCACTTTACGAGCAGTACTTC. Its protein product is CAWAGTSLYEQYF. The gene calls are TRBV30 and TRBJ2-7; D is possibly TRBD2 (6 bases). Looked up from germline, CDR1 is GTSNPN and CDR2 is SVGIG (reference sequence). V was clipped by 5 bases and J by 4 bases, with 15 bases between them. The CDR3 length is 13 residues. Filled out from reference TRBV30 and TRBJ2-7, the complete variable domain reads SQTIHQWPATLVQPVGSPLSLECTVEGTSNPNLYWYRQAAGRGLQLLFYSVGIGQISSEVPQNLSASRPQDRQFILSSKKLLLSDSGFYLCAWAGTSLYEQYFGPGTRLTVT.

The chain has TRBV4-1 and TRBJ1-4, with D unresolved. V shed 2 bases and J shed 0 bases, with 10 bases lying between them. Germline values: CDR1 MGHRA, CDR2 YSYEKL. This CDR3 region has 16 residues. The CDR3 DNA sequence: TGCGCCAGCAGCCAATTCCCGGGGACAACTAATGAAAAACTGTTTTTT. Amino acids: CASSQFPGTTNEKLFF.

The chain links TRBV14 to TRBJ1-3; no firm D call. V lost 3 bases, J lost 7 bases, and 10 bases lay in between. The CDR3 runs 13 residues. The V gene's germline CDR1 is SGHDN and CDR2 FVKESK. The CDR3 sequence: CASSHGPPNTIYF. CDR3 DNA sequence: TGTGCCAGCAGCCATGGCCCCCCGAACACCATATATTTT.

V gene TRBV19 combines with J gene TRBJ2-2; tentatively, D is TRBD2 (5 bases). The CDR3 extends over 13 amino acids. Per germline, CDR1 LNHDA and CDR2 SQIVND (reference sequence). The V gene lost 6 bases and the J gene lost 7 bases, with 12 bases spanning the gap. CDR3 residues: CASSIRGLGELFF. In nucleotides, the CDR3 is TGTGCCAGTAGCATCCGCGGGCTCGGGGAGCTGTTTTTT.

The J gene is TRBJ2-3, the V gene TRBV18; TRBD1 matches at 7 bases. Germline CDR1 reads KGHSH; CDR2 reads LQKENI. V lost 4 bases, J lost 0 bases, and 4 bases stayed unmatched. The CDR3 covers 15 residues. This CDR3 reads CASSLTGASTDTQYF. Here the CDR3 DNA reads TGTGCCAGCTCACTAACAGGGGCTAGCACAGATACGCAGTATTTT.

This clone was observed a handful of times. This sequence joins TRBV5-5 and TRBJ1-3; 7 bases match TRBD1. The CDR3 loop spans 14 amino acids. The trim removed 4 bases at V and 3 bases at J, leaving 4 bases unmatched. Looked up from germline, CDR1 is SGHKS and CDR2 is YYEKEE (reference sequence). This CDR3 is CASSLSGGGNTIYF. CDR3 DNA: TGTGCCAGCAGCCTTTCAGGGGGTGGAAACACCATATATTTT.

The chain is built from TRBV5-1 and TRBJ1-1, with TRBD1 matching 8 bases. Germline V gene sequence: CDR1 SGHRS, CDR2 YFSETQ. The ends lost 2 bases at V and 4 bases at J; junction bases unmatched: 4. This CDR3 is built from 14 residues. CDR3 DNA: TGCGCCAGCAGCTTTGGACAGGGAAGCACTGAAGCTTTCTTT. As protein: CASSFGQGSTEAFF.

The CDR3 reads CASSVEAGGANEQYF. CDR3 DNA: TGTGCCAGCAGCGTAGAAGCGGGAGGGGCTAATGAGCAGTACTTC. The rearrangement uses TRBV9 and TRBJ2-7; 10 bases are shared with TRBD2. With V trimmed by 0 bases and J by 7 bases, 7 bases remained unmatched. CDR1 SGDLS and CDR2 YYNGEE come from the germline V gene. The CDR3 sequence is 15 residues long. Combining the CDR3 with reference TRBV9 and TRBJ2-7 gives the whole variable domain DSGVTQTPKHLITATGQRVTLRCSPRSGDLSVYWYQQSLDQGLQFLIQYYNGEERAKGNILERFSAQQFPDLHSELNLSSLELGDSALYFCASSVEAGGANEQYFGPGTRLTVT.

A note on this clone: The DNA is omitted, as the CDR3 cannot be located on it reliably, and the CDR3 follows TCRdb's listing. The chain combines TRBV28 with TRBJ2-7; TRBD2, the table's D call, was not compared with the DNA. Both ends counted, the CDR3 spans 23 residues. Per the germline V gene, CDR1 is MDHEN and CDR2 is SYDVKM. The CDR3 reads CASSYPLGGIEQYFGPGGIEQYF.

The chain recombines TRBV3-1 (or the pseudogene TRBV3-2) with TRBJ1-3; possibly TRBD1 for D (6 bases). V lost 0 bases and J lost 0, with 12 bases in between. This CDR3 is built from 17 residues. CDR1 is LGHDT, CDR2 YNNKEL, per germline (reference sequence). CDR3 loop: CASSQDATGLSGNTIYF. The CDR3 DNA follows: TGTGCCAGCAGCCAAGACGCAACAGGGCTCTCTGGAAACACCATATATTTT.